The clone carrying this T cell receptor (beta chain) has just a few counts. Its antigen is unknown. PCR involved 60 Vbeta and 13 Jbeta primers. Assay: immunoSEQ multiplex PCR; the TCRdb copy retains only in-frame clones and omits some. This sample carries 150,000 to 200,000 clones, 65% to 70% of them seen once, and the ten largest clones take about 9.4%. The junction had 10 bases not matched to a gene; V was cut back by 4 bases and J by 8 bases. Germline CDR1 and CDR2: SGHRS and YFSETQ. The CDR3 spans 15 residues. The record originates from a study of cytomegalovirus exposure and HLA in healthy donors. Whole-study results and caveats: About 87% or about 30% of the time was how often most TCR beta V segments were productive, according to an earlier analysis.

The sample taken for sequencing was PBMCs. This chain uses TRBV5-1 with TRBJ1-4, with 8 bases aligning to TRBD1. The TCR sequence derives from a man aged 25 to 40 in good health and CMV-seropositive. The CDR3 region has the DNA TGCGCCAGCAGCGGGACAGGAGGGCCTGGGGAAAAACTGTTTTTT. Translated, it gives CASSGTGGPGEKLFF.